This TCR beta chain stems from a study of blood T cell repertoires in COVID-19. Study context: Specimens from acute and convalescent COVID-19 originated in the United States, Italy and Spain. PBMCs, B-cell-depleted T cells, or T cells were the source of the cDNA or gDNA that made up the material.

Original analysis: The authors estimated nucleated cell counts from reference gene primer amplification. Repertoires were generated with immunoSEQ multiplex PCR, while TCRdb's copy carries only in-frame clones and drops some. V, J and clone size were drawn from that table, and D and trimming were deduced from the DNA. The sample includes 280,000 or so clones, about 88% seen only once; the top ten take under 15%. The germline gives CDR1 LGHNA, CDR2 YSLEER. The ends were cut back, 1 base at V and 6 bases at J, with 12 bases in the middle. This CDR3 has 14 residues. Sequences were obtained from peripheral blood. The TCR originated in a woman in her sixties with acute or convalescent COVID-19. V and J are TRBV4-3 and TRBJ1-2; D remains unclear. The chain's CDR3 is CASSQGLALDGYTF. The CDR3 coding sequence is TGCGCCAGCAGCCAAGGTTTGGCTCTCGATGGCTACACCTTC.